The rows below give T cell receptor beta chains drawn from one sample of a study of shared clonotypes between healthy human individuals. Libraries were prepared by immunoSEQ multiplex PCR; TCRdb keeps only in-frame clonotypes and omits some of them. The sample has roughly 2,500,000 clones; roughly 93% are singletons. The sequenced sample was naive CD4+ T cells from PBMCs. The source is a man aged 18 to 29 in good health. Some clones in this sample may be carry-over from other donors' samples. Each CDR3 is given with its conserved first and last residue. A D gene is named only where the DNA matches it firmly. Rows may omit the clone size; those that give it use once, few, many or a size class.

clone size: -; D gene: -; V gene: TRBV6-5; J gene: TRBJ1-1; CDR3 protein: CASNKEVGTEAFF; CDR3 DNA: TGTGCCAGCAATAAAGAGGTCGGAACTGAAGCTTTCTTT
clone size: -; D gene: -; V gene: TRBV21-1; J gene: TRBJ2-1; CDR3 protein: CASSTGEQFF; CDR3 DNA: TGTGCCAGCAGCACCGGCGAGCAGTTCTTC
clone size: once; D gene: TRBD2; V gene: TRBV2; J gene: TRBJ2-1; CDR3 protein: CASRGLAGYNEQFF; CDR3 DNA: TGTGCCAGCAGGGGGCTAGCGGGCTACAATGAGCAGTTCTTC
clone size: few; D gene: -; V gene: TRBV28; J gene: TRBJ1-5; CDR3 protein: CASSLSGRGSNQPQHF; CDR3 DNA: TGTGCCAGCAGTTTATCGGGGCGGGGGAGCAATCAGCCCCAGCATTTT
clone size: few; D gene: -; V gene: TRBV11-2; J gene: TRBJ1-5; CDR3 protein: CASSWDINQPQHF; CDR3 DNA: TGTGCCAGCAGCTGGGACATTAATCAGCCCCAGCATTTT
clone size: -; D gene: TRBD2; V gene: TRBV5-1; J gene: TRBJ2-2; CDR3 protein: CASSPGISGRAEELFF; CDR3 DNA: TGCGCCAGCAGCCCCGGAATTAGCGGGAGGGCGGAGGAGCTGTTTTTT
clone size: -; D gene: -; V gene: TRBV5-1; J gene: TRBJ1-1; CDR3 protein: CASSSSEGTEAFF; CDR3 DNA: TGCGCCAGCAGCTCTTCAGAGGGCACTGAAGCTTTCTTT
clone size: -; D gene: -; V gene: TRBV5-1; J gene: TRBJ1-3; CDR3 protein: CASSLLPPGSGNTIYF; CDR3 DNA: TGCGCCAGCAGCTTGTTACCCCCTGGGTCTGGAAACACCATATATTTT
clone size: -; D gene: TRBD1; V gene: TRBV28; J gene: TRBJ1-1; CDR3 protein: CASRGGGTARRTEAFF; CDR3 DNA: TGTGCCAGCAGGGGGGGAGGGACAGCCCGACGCACTGAAGCTTTCTTT
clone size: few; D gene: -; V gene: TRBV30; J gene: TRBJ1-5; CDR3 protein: CAWSGDSNQPQHF; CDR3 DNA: TGTGCCTGGAGTGGCGATAGCAATCAGCCCCAGCATTTT
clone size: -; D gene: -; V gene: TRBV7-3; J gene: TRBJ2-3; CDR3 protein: CASSFTLTGFDTQYF; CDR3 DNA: TGTGCCAGCAGCTTTACACTGACAGGTTTCGATACGCAGTATTTT
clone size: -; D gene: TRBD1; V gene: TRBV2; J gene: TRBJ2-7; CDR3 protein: CASSFQGADHEQYF; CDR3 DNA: TGTGCCAGCAGTTTTCAGGGGGCGGACCACGAGCAGTACTTC
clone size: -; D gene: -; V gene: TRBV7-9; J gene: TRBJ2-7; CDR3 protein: CASSQRGGATYEQYF; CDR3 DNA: TGTGCCAGCAGCCAAAGAGGGGGGGCCACCTACGAGCAGTACTTC
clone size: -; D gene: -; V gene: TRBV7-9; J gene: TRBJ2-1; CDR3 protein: CASSLALANEQFF; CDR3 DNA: TGTGCCAGCAGCTTAGCGCTGGCCAATGAGCAGTTCTTC
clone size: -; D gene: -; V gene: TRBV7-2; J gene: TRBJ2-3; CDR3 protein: CASSQSRDSTDTQYF; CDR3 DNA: TGTGCCAGCAGCCAAAGCCGGGACAGCACAGATACGCAGTATTTT
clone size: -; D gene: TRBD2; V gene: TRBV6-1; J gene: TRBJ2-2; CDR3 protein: CASSGRTSGASGTGELFF; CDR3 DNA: TGTGCCAGCAGTGGTCGGACTAGCGGGGCGTCAGGGACCGGGGAGCTGTTTTTT
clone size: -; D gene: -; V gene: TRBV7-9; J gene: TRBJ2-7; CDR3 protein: CASSLVLWDRGYYEQYF; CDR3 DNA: TGTGCCAGCAGCTTAGTTTTGTGGGACCGAGGATACTACGAGCAGTACTTC
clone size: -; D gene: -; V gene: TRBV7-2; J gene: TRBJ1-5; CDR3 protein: CASSLAAGDQPQHF; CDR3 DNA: TGTGCCAGCAGCTTAGCGGCAGGGGATCAGCCCCAGCATTTT
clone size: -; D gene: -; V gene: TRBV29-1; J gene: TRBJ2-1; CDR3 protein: CSVGADGYNEQFF; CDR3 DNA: TGCAGCGTGGGGGCGGACGGATACAATGAGCAGTTCTTC
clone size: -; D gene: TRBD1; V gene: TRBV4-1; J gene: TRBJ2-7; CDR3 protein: CASSQARDRGYEQYF; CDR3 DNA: TGCGCCAGCAGCCAAGCCCGGGACAGGGGTTACGAGCAGTACTTC
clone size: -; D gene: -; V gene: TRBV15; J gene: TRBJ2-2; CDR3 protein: CATSSPWGTGELFF; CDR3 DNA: TGTGCCACCAGCAGCCCCTGGGGGACCGGGGAGCTGTTTTTT
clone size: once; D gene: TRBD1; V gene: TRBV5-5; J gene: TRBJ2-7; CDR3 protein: CASSLLRTGVSDEQYF; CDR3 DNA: TGTGCCAGCAGCCTCCTCCGGACAGGGGTTTCTGACGAGCAGTACTTC
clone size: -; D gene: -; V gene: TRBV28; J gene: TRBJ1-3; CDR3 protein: CASSLRGRASGNTIYF; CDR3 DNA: TGTGCCAGCAGTTTACGGGGTCGGGCATCTGGAAACACCATATATTTT
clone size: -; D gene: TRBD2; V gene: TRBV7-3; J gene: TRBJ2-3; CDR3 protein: CASSPRRAGTDTQYF; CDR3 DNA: TGTGCCAGCAGCCCCCGTCGAGCGGGAACAGATACGCAGTATTTT
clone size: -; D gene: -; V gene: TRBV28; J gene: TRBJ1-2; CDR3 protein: CASTGNYGYTF; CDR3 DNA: TGTGCCAGCACCGGGAACTATGGCTACACCTTC
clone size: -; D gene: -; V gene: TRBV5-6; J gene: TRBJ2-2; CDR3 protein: CASSLVPGELFF; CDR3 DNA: TGTGCCAGCAGCTTGGTCCCCGGGGAGCTGTTTTTT
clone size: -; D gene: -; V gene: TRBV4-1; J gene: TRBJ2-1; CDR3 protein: CASSHPHPKYNEQFF; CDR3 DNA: TGCGCCAGCAGCCACCCCCACCCGAAATACAATGAGCAGTTCTTC
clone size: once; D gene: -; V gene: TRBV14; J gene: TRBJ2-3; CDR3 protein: CASSQTIASTDTQYF; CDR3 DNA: TGTGCCAGCAGCCAGACTATCGCTAGCACAGATACGCAGTATTTT
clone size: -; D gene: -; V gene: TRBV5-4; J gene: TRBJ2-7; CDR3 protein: CASSLGGPVYEQYF; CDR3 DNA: TGTGCCAGCAGCTTGGGCGGGCCGGTTTACGAGCAGTACTTC